This TCR beta chain is drawn from a study of shared clonotypes between healthy human individuals (dated by TCRdb to the early 2020s). The study in broad terms: A couple of women and a few men aged 18 to 49 years were included in the cohort. For each donor, CD4 naive and CD4 memory were each given three plates, CD8 naive was given two plates, and CD8 memory was given one plate. To estimate repertoire size and how much clonotype sharing occurs between individuals, the study deeply sequenced the blood TCR repertoires of about five healthy adults. To increase sequencing depth and limit assay-specific biases, TCR repertoire library preparation and sequencing were carried out by different laboratories using diverse techniques. Leukapheresis yielded between about 0.94 and 9.5 billion PBMCs per donor. Here is what the overall study found, with its caveats: Sampling was restricted to blood, and TCR repertoires in tissue are likely to differ from TCR repertoires in blood. Pairwise subsampling indicated that sequencing depth was expected to affect the degree of clonotype sharing among donors. Approximately 5% of naive CD4, around 3.5% of naive CD8, around 2.3% of memory CD4, and approximately 0.4% of memory CD8 clonotypes were shared across a few donors. Compared with non-shared clonotypes, clonotypes shared by all four sorted-subset donors had higher generation probabilities. Naive subsets generally had larger estimated clonotype richness than memory subsets. Because the study included a small number of donors, the genetic and exposure-history diversity represented was limited. Rarefaction of sorted-subset datasets indicated incomplete sequencing despite the large sequencing depth.

Of note for this clone: The specificity of this receptor is unknown. Base qualities are not at hand, and no much larger clone is one base apart.

TCR CDR3 regions were amplified from genomic DNA by multiplex PCR using the deep immunoSEQ assay. Extracted genomic DNA from each cell subset was spread evenly across all wells of several immunoSEQ 96-well plates, with each plate serving as a replicate. Each replicate PCR for sorted subsets received roughly 0.2 ug genomic DNA, equal to about 30,000 T cell genomes. Purified libraries were measured with a Qubit 3.0 fluorometer, size-checked on a Bioanalyzer 2100, and measured again with the KAPA Library Quantification kit. Every immunoSEQ 96-well plate was sequenced on a dedicated single-read 150-cycle Illumina NextSeq 550 flow cell. The authors' analysis ran thus. Because the immunoSEQ output held only junctional sequences and lacked quality scores, the filtering could not match the filtering applied to full-length reads. Sequences were annotated with PyIR, a Python wrapper for IgBLAST v1.9, and V/J genes and CDR3 were assigned using IMGT germline references. Any read was removed if the V/J assignment was weak (E-value above 1e-6), the CDR3 was missing, or the read contained stop codons, out-of-frame junctions, or ambiguous translated residues. A V3J clonotype was defined by an identical inferred V gene, J gene, and CDR3 amino acid sequence. The percentage overlap between two repertoires was calculated by dividing the number of shared unique clonotypes by the size of the smaller repertoire. Three approaches were used to assess repertoire richness: RTK rarefaction, the Chao1 estimator, and Recon v2.1 estimates of unobserved clonotypes. For all TCRbeta clonotypes obtained by the gDNA method from several donors, generation probabilities were computed with OLGA. Entries here come from immuneACCESS through TCRdb and include only in-frame sequences with V and J called. Some clones fail to appear in such tables; in the studies checked, an unresolved V gene covers under half of the shortfall, and the cause of the remainder is unknown. Clone size and V and J calls were adopted from that table, with D and trimming inferred from the DNA. This sample has over 800,000 clones in its table, and nearly 95% of those were observed once. The top ten hold less than 25% of the sample.

Looking up the germline V gene (reference sequence) yields CDR1 MNHEY and CDR2 SMNVEV. Reading from cysteine to phenylalanine, the CDR3 counts 14 amino acids. The only DNA kept is the CDR3, 42 bases in frame from the first base. V and J lose 4 bases and 7 bases, and a span of 14 bases separates them. CD8 naive samples consisted of CD45RO-negative cells that were positively selected for CCR7, yielding a CD45RA+CCR7+ population without TemRA cells. Donors were healthy HIV-negative adults with no recently reported acute infections or vaccinations. All donors were Caucasian adults living in Nashville, Tennessee, USA. Blood was collected by leukapheresis, and PBMCs were isolated by Ficoll-Histopaque density gradient centrifugation and then cryopreserved in liquid nitrogen vapor phase. Analytical flow cytometry was used to check the purity and quantity of each magnetically sorted T cell population. Genomic DNA was isolated from every sorted fraction and measured by UV absorbance on a Nanodrop 2000c.

What was sequenced was naive CD8+ T cells sorted from blood. The meaning of the sample's cell subset or site label: CD45RA+CCR7+. The chain employs TRBV27 and TRBJ1-5, and TRBD1 may be the D gene, going by 5 matching bases. The receptor comes from a young man in good health. The CDR3 protein: CASSSGQGFQPQHF. The nucleotide sequence reads as follows: TGTGCCAGCAGTTCAGGGCAGGGCTTCCAGCCCCAGCATTTT.